This T cell receptor (beta chain) emerged from a study of blood T cells in healthy people across ages. Alongside a J-beta primer mix, a sample-barcoded 5' primer served in a second PCR lasting roughly 6 to 11 cycles. MiXCR, run by TCRdb on the 5' RACE reads, gives a single entry per CDR3 protein. The sample includes more than 800,000 distinct CDR3 sequences, about 28% of them seen just once. CDR3 length: 15 amino acids. The germline V gene has CDR1 LNHDA and CDR2 SQIVND (reference sequence). Trimming removed 5 bases at V and 7 bases at J, with 18 bases between. For this clonotype: The antigen is unknown.

Broader study findings: Estimated diversity across one million T cells was deemed an underestimate. The donors' CMV status was not determined, possibly confounding changes in expanded clonotypes.

They isolated at least 7 million PBMCs from each sample. Total RNA, at least 5.5 micrograms per sample, came from PBMCs. The sequence came from a woman aged 80 or over in good health. V usage is TRBV19 and J usage is TRBJ2-1, with D maybe TRBD2 (7 bases). The sample comprised blood. The CDR3 DNA is TGTGCCAGTAGTTTTCCCCGGGGGGCCGGTAATGAGCAGTTCTTC. Its protein product is CASSFPRGAGNEQFF.